This TCR beta chain was observed in a study of T cell repertoires in cytomegalovirus infection. This CDR3 is built from 16 residues. CDR1 is SGHTA, CDR2 FQGNSA, per germline. V gave up 1 base and J gave up 0 bases; unmatched junction bases: 3. TCRdb re-derived calls from the reads in MiXCR, one entry per CDR3 protein. The sample lists some 180,000 distinct CDR3 sequences; approximately 18% were seen once. The specimen sequenced was CD8+ T cells from PBMCs. This TCR was sampled from a human donor in good health (CMV status not recorded). Some clones in this sample may be carry-over from other donors' samples. The gene calls are TRBV7-2 and TRBJ1-5; 7 bases fit TRBD1. The CDR3 protein is CASSLVTGNSNQPQHF. Written as DNA, the CDR3 is TGTGCCAGCAGCTTAGTGACAGGGAATAGCAATCAGCCCCAGCATTTT.